This T cell receptor (beta chain) derives from a study of the immune and genomic landscape of osteosarcoma (TCRdb year 2020). Study-wide context: The overall cohort was composed of about 50 pediatric and adult patients with high-grade osteosarcoma, and a median age at diagnosis of about 25 years (range roughly 5-81) was recorded. Osteosarcoma specimens were profiled with whole genome, RNA and T-cell receptor sequencing plus immunohistochemistry and reverse phase protein arrays so that immunogenic potential could be defined. Three patients contributed two samples from the same tumor site. Patients in the overall cohort were about 60% male, and approximately 73% presented with localized disease at diagnosis. The cohort was enriched for poor-risk disease, with approximately 75% showing unfavorable pathologic response to standard therapy and approximately 67% deceased. To characterize the osteosarcoma immunogenomic landscape, TCR sequencing results were integrated with transcriptome, protein array and immunostaining data. The study aimed to explain the limited clinical activity of immune checkpoint inhibitors in osteosarcoma. Broader findings and caveats from the paper: Although TCR productive clonality was higher in the immune-hot C3 cluster than in the cold C1 cluster, TCR productive clonality was still low overall. Matched blood was collected from only a couple of patients, alongside the frozen tumor specimens. In five cases a single hyperexpanded clone dominated the repertoire, and each of those five cases had fewer than 100 T-cell clonotypes. The clonality benchmarks were taken from external normal skin and healthy peripheral blood data instead of from matched normal tissue. No statistical method determined sample size because osteosarcoma is rare and all possible samples were collected. Productive TCR clonality was low overall, averaging around 0.1 with a maximum of roughly 0.3, suggesting limited T-cell clonal expansion.

TCR beta chain CDR3 regions were immunosequenced using the ImmunoSEQ Assay (Adaptive Biotechnologies). Per the source publication's procedure: The ImmunoSEQ Analyzer platform was used to export TCRB rearrangements, read counts, read proportions and gene usage. T-cell clonality was computed as 1 minus Pielou's evenness on productive rearrangements. In the clonal space homeostasis analysis, clonotypes were sorted into rare, small, medium, large or hyperexpanded (0.01 to 1 of the repertoire) bins. TCR productive clonality was compared across immune clusters C1, C2 and C3 using the Wilcoxon rank sum test. The source is immuneACCESS, and TCRdb retained only in-frame sequences with V and J called. Part of the clones is not carried over; for the studies checked, unresolved V genes explain less than half of this, and the remainder is unexplained. That table gives V, J and clone size, and the DNA gave D and trimming. The sample has just over 1,500 clones on record, about two thirds of them singletons. 18% of the sample belongs to the ten largest clones.

Post-treatment primary, local recurrence and metastasis tumors from poor-prognosis patients were used as specimens. The metastasis specimens were resected osteosarcoma lung metastases that had been frozen. This clone has more than one count but fewer than ten. Its antigen is currently not known. It has no much larger one-base neighbor in the sample; base qualities were not kept. V loses 6 bases, J loses 9 bases, and the germline ends lie 23 bases apart. Reading the germline V gene (reference sequence) gives CDR1 LNHDA and CDR2 SQIVND. The CDR3 measures 15 amino acids from cysteine to phenylalanine. The entry retains the CDR3 DNA only, 45 bases that are in frame from base 1.

Recombination joined TRBV19 with TRBJ1-1, and the D gene may be TRBD1, 6 bases matching. The specimen sequenced was metastatic tumor tissue from the lung. The meaning of the sample's cell subset or site label: lung metastasis of osteosarcoma. This sequence was found in a boy aged 5-17 years with osteosarcoma. The age is the age at diagnosis. Here is the DNA: TGTGCCAGTAGAAAACAAAGACAGGAGTCGCCCCAAGCTTTCTTT. The resulting protein is CASRKQRQESPQAFF.